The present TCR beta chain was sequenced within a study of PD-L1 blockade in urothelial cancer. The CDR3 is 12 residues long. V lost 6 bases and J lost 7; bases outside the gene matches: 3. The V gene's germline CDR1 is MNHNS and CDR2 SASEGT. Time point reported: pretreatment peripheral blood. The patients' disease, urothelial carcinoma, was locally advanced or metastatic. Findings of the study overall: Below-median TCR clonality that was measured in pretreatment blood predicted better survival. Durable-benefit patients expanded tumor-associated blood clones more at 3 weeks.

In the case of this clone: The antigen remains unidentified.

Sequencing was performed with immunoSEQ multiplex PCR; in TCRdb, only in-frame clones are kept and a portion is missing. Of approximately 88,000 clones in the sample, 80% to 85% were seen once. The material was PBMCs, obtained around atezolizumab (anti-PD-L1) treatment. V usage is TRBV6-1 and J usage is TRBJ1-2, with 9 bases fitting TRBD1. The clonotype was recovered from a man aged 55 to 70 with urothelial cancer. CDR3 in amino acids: CASRDRGGGYTF. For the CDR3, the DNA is TGTGCCAGCAGGGACAGGGGCGGTGGCTACACCTTC.